These 2 T cell receptor beta chains originate from one sample sequenced in a study of beta chain features in type 1 diabetes. What was sequenced were expressed TCRB transcripts, since all of the isolated RNA had been reverse transcribed. Profiled with immunoSEQ multiplex PCR; TCRdb holds only in-frame clones, not every one. The sample holds approximately 250,000 clones, roughly a quarter seen once. Study outcomes and limitations: All four CD4+ subsets of Type 1 diabetes patients contained TCRB CDR3s that were moderately but significantly shorter.

No cognate antigen is known for these TCRs. Sequenced input: naive CD4+ T cells from blood. These receptors were collected from a woman aged 25 to 45 with type 1 diabetes.

This chain joins TRBV4-1 and TRBJ1-1, with D unclear. CDR3 length: 16 amino acids. Trimming cost V 0 bases and J 0 bases, with 11 bases left between them. The germline V gene encodes CDR1 MGHRA and CDR2 YSYEKL. The CDR3 loop reads CASSQDLAHLNTEAFF. The CDR3 coding sequence is TGCGCCAGCAGCCAAGATTTGGCCCACCTGAACACTGAAGCTTTCTTT.

The chain is built from TRBV2 and TRBJ2-2; 7 bases align to TRBD2. The length of the CDR3 is 16 residues. V trimming: 7 bases; J trimming: 5 bases; junction bases outside the gene matches: 13. The germline V gene encodes CDR1 SNHLY and CDR2 FYNNEI. For the CDR3, the DNA is TGTGCCAGCACAAAATCGGCTAGCGGAACTACCGGGGAGCTGTTTTTT. It specifies CASTKSASGTTGELFF.